Listed here are 5 T cell receptor beta chains from one sample, sequenced in a study of identical twins. Each CDR3 protein is one row after TCRdb ran MiXCR on the 5' RACE reads. Altogether under 350,000 distinct CDR3 sequences are present, just under 9.5% being singletons, with the ten largest covering approximately 6.5%. This sample also appeared in a second study, on yellow fever vaccine responses in identical twins.

The sequenced material came from CD8+ T cells sorted from blood. The origin of the receptors is a woman between 18 and 29 years old in good health.

This clonotype was recorded a few times. The rearrangement uses TRBV9 and TRBJ2-5, with D perhaps matching TRBD2 (7 bases). There are 15 residues in the CDR3. Germline V gives CDR1 SGDLS, CDR2 YYNGEE. Trimming shortened V by 0 bases and J by 1 base, and 10 bases separated the two germline ends. CDR3 nucleotides: TGTGCCAGCAGCGTAGCTGGGGGGGCCCAAGAGACCCAGTACTTC. Residues: CASSVAGGAQETQYF.

V gene TRBV6-1 combines with J gene TRBJ2-7; 12 nucleotides agree with TRBD2. After removal of 6 bases from V and 5 bases from J, the junction contained 5 bases not matched to a gene. CDR3 size: 14 residues. Germline V gene data show CDR1 as MNHNS and CDR2 as SASEGT. CDR3 DNA: TGTGCCAGCAGGGCTAGCGGGAGGGCTGACGAGCAGTACTTC. Translation gives CASRASGRADEQYF.

V and J are TRBV7-9 and TRBJ2-7; TRBD1 aligns across 9 bases. This CDR3 is 17 amino acids long. Germline CDR1 is SEHNR and CDR2 is FQNEAQ (reference sequence). The J segment lost 3 bases and the V segment lost 2 bases, leaving 11 bases of the junction unmatched. CDR3 loop: CASSLSPGTGSFYEQYF. The CDR3 bases are TGTGCCAGCAGCTTAAGTCCCGGGACAGGGAGTTTCTACGAGCAGTACTTC.

This clonotype was seen ten or more times. This chain joins TRBV27 and TRBJ2-7; 9 positions agree with TRBD1. J lost 4 bases, V lost 2 bases, and 3 bases had no gene match. CDR3 size: 14 residues. Looked up from germline, CDR1 is MNHEY and CDR2 is SMNVEV (reference sequence). The CDR3 protein is CASSLGGQGYEQYF. The CDR3, as DNA: TGTGCCAGCAGTTTAGGAGGACAGGGGTACGAGCAGTACTTC.

This clonotype occurred a few times. The chain links TRBV28 to TRBJ2-3, with 9 nucleotides matching TRBD2. Per the germline V gene, CDR1 is MDHEN and CDR2 is SYDVKM. V was clipped by 8 bases and J by 1 base; unmatched bases: 19. The CDR3 totals 19 residues. CDR3 residues: CASAFLGTSNSRGTDTQYF. In DNA form, the CDR3 reads TGTGCCAGCGCATTCCTCGGGACTAGCAACTCGAGGGGCACAGATACGCAGTATTTT.